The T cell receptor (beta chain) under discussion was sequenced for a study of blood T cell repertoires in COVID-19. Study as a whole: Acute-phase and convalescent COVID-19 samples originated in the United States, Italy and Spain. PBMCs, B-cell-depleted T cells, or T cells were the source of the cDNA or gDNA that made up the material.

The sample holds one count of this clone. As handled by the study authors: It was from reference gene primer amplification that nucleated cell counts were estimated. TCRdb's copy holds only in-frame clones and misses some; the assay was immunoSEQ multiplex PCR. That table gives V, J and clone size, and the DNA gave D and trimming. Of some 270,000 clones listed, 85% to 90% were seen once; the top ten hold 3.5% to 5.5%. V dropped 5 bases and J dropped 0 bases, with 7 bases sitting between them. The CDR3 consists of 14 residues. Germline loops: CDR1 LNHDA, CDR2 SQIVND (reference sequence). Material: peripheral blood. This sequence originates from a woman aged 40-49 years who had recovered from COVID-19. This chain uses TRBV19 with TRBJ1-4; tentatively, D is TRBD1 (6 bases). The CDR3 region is CASSRTATNEKLFF. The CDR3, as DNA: TGTGCCAGTAGTCGGACAGCAACTAATGAAAAACTGTTTTTT.